This T cell receptor beta chain stems from a study of cytomegalovirus exposure and HLA in healthy donors. Concerning this clone itself: The target antigen is unknown. The same CDR3 is also encoded by other DNA sequences in this sample.

The CDR3 consists of 16 residues. Trimming removed 5 bases from V and 0 bases from J; junction bases left unmatched: 5. Germline CDR1 and CDR2: MDHEN and SYDVKM. Points from the study as a whole: Highest at DRB1 and lowest at HLA-C, TCR association rates differed among HLA loci in a later analysis.

The PCR used 60 Vbeta and 13 Jbeta primers. In the authors' workflow: A later analysis tallied some 80 million unique TCR beta chains, about 12 million of them shared. Clones were read by immunoSEQ multiplex PCR, and TCRdb kept only the in-frame ones, dropping some. The V and J calls and clone size were taken over from that table, and D and trimming were inferred from the DNA. The sample has 120,000 or so clones; roughly 15% are singletons. Sequences were obtained from PBMCs. This chain uses TRBV28 with TRBJ1-5; 9 bases map to TRBD1. This clonotype was sampled from a woman aged 18-30 years in good health and CMV-seronegative. The CDR3: CASSPPGQGSNQPQHF. As DNA, the CDR3 is TGTGCCAGCAGTCCCCCGGGACAGGGTAGCAATCAGCCCCAGCATTTT.